This passage covers 30 T cell receptor beta chains from one sample sequenced in a study of blood T cells in healthy people across ages. The use of a sample-barcoded 5' primer and a J-beta primer mix characterized a second PCR of about 7 to 12 cycles. TCRdb redid the calling of the 5' RACE reads with MiXCR, one entry per CDR3 protein. The table shows more than 1.4 million distinct CDR3 sequences, with 35% to 45% occurring only once. The sample comprised blood. All receptors derive from a woman aged 18-29 years in good health.

This chain links TRBV3-1 with TRBJ1-1; D is unresolved. The CDR3 contains 16 residues. Looked up from germline, CDR1 is LGHDT and CDR2 is YNNKEL (reference sequence). Trimming cost V 4 bases and J 3 bases, with 18 bases left between them. In DNA form, the CDR3 reads TGTGCCAGCAGCCTTTCGGGATTGGATTGGTACACTGAAGCTTTCTTT. Its protein product is CASSLSGLDWYTEAFF.

The chain carries TRBV12-3 or TRBV12-4 and TRBJ1-2; D call uncertain. The V end was cut by 7 bases, the J end by 7 bases, with 13 bases between. The CDR3 runs 12 residues. The CDR3 DNA is TGTGCCAGCACCAAATCGTCCGGTGGCTACACCTTC. Encoded protein: CASTKSSGGYTF.

This chain joins TRBV7-2 and TRBJ2-4; no clear D gene. V gave up 1 base and J gave up 2 bases, with 9 bases separating them. This CDR3 has 15 amino acids. Germline assignment: CDR1 SGHTA and CDR2 FQGNSA. The CDR3: CASSLVWVPKNIQYF. Here the CDR3 DNA reads TGTGCCAGCAGCTTAGTGTGGGTGCCCAAAAACATTCAGTACTTC.

The genes are TRBV27 and TRBJ1-2; possibly TRBD1 for D (6 bases). The V and J ends lost 0 bases and 7 bases respectively, with 18 bases between them. The germline V gene has CDR1 MNHEY and CDR2 SMNVEV (reference sequence). The CDR3 is 16 amino acids. CDR3 coding DNA: TGTGCCAGCAGTTTATCTAGAGGGGGGGAGGGATCTGGCTACACCTTC. This codes for CASSLSRGGEGSGYTF.

The genes are TRBV5-6 and TRBJ1-1, with a possible D match to TRBD1 (6 bases). Germline V gives CDR1 SGHDT, CDR2 YYEEEE. Trimming removed 4 bases from V and 1 base from J, with 23 bases in between. The CDR3 runs to 18 residues. The CDR3 DNA reads TGTGCCAGCAGCCCCGACCCAGACAGGCCCCTGGGGAACACTGAAGCTTTCTTT. Its protein product is CASSPDPDRPLGNTEAFF.

This clonotype has just a few counts. The V call is TRBV12-3 or TRBV12-4, the J call TRBJ2-3; 9 bases align to TRBD2. V was clipped by 5 bases and J by 13 bases; unmatched bases: 7. The CDR3 has 12 residues. The CDR3 region has the DNA TGTGCCAGCAGTAGCGGGAGGACAAGAAAGTATTTT. The encoded protein is CASSSGRTRKYF.

This clonotype was counted a few times. This chain joins TRBV28 and TRBJ1-1, with 8 bases that match TRBD1. V was pared by 5 bases and J by 0 bases, with 5 bases of the junction left unmatched. There are 15 residues in the CDR3. Germline CDR1 MDHEN, CDR2 SYDVKM. The CDR3 reads CASSRTGLVNTEAFF. The CDR3 DNA follows: TGTGCCAGCAGTCGGACAGGGCTTGTGAACACTGAAGCTTTCTTT.

This clonotype was counted between two and nine times. The chain employs TRBV7-9 and TRBJ1-1; 7 bases line up with TRBD1. This CDR3 contains 15 residues. Unmatched junction bases numbered 16, after V lost 5 bases and J lost 10 bases. Germline V gene data show CDR1 as SEHNR and CDR2 as FQNEAQ (reference sequence). The chain's CDR3 is CASSLLTGPPVGAFF. The DNA for the CDR3 is TGTGCCAGCAGCCTACTGACAGGGCCCCCGGTTGGAGCTTTCTTT.

This clonotype appeared a few times. The chain uses TRBV3-1 and TRBJ1-1; D uncertain. Germline lookup yields CDR1 LGHDT and CDR2 YNNKEL (reference sequence). The germline V and J ends were trimmed by 4 bases and 4 bases, with 10 bases remaining between them. The CDR3 covers 13 residues. CDR3 DNA sequence: TGTGCCAGCAGCCCGAGGCGGAGCACTGAAGCTTTCTTT. Translation gives CASSPRRSTEAFF.

J is TRBJ2-4 and V is TRBV7-9, with TRBD2 matching 9 bases. Trimming at V came to 1 base and at J to 5 bases, leaving 6 bases not matched to a gene. This CDR3 has 16 amino acids. Germline loops: CDR1 SEHNR, CDR2 FQNEAQ (reference sequence). The CDR3 DNA reads as TGTGCCAGCAGCTTAGAGTCAGAGCGGGGGGAAAACATTCAGTACTTC. It yields the protein CASSLESERGENIQYF.

About this clonotype itself: At one end, the junction sequence differs from germline, possibly due to a read error. CDR3 sequence reads: CASRLAGQGQYGYTF. CDR3 in DNA: TGCGCCAGCAGATTGGCGGGACAGGGACAATATGGCTACACCTTC. V usage is TRBV5-1 and J usage is TRBJ1-2, with 9 bases that match TRBD1. This CDR3 is 15 amino acids long. CDR1 and CDR2 (germline): SGHRS, YFSETQ.

This sequence joins TRBV12-3 or TRBV12-4 and TRBJ2-3; perhaps TRBD2 as D (6 bases). The CDR3 consists of 13 residues. Trimming took off 7 bases at V and 3 bases at J, with 11 bases between the two ends. This CDR3 reads CASTGRPTDTQYF. CDR3 in DNA: TGTGCCAGCACGGGGAGGCCGACAGATACGCAGTATTTT.

V and J are TRBV7-9 and TRBJ1-1, with unresolved D. CDR3 length equals 13 residues. Germline values: CDR1 SEHNR, CDR2 FQNEAQ (reference sequence). Trimming left V 8 bases short and J 2 bases short, with 12 bases between. The CDR3 region has the DNA TGTGCCAGCCTACCGGCAGCTAACACTGAAGCTTTCTTT. It translates to CASLPAANTEAFF. Looking up the rest from reference TRBV7-9 and TRBJ1-1 gives the full variable domain: DTGVSQNPRHKITKRGQNVTFRCDPISEHNRLYWYRQTLGQGPEFLTYFQNEAQLEKSRLLSDRFSAERPKGSFSTLEIQRTEQGDSAMYLCASLPAANTEAFFGQGTRLTVV.

This clonotype was counted between two and nine times. The J gene is TRBJ2-7, the V gene TRBV10-2; 9 positions agree with TRBD2. Germline V CDR1 and CDR2: WSHSY, SAAADI. The CDR3 loop spans 18 amino acids. Trimming removed 3 bases from V and 6 bases from J; junction bases left unmatched: 18. The CDR3 DNA reads as TGCGCCAGCAGTGATTTCGGGGCGACTAGCGGCTCCTCGAGCGAGCAGTACTTC. It yields the protein CASSDFGATSGSSSEQYF.

V and J are TRBV9 and TRBJ2-3; D is uncertain. CDR1 SGDLS and CDR2 YYNGEE come from the germline V gene. This CDR3 region has 11 residues. The V end lost 4 bases, the J end lost 7 bases, and 7 bases lay between the germline ends. The CDR3 sequence: CASSPSNTQYF. CDR3 DNA sequence: TGTGCCAGCAGCCCTTCCAATACGCAGTATTTT. The whole variable domain, remainder taken from reference TRBV9 and TRBJ2-3, is DSGVTQTPKHLITATGQRVTLRCSPRSGDLSVYWYQQSLDQGLQFLIQYYNGEERAKGNILERFSAQQFPDLHSELNLSSLELGDSALYFCASSPSNTQYFGPGTRLTVL.

This clonotype showed up just a few times. V usage is TRBV9 and J usage is TRBJ2-3, with TRBD2 identical over 7 bases. Germline V CDR1 and CDR2: SGDLS, YYNGEE. V was pared by 0 bases and J by 0 bases, with 4 bases of the junction left unmatched. CDR3 length: 16 amino acids. This CDR3 reads CASSVAGTTSTDTQYF. In DNA form, the CDR3 reads TGTGCCAGCAGCGTAGCTGGGACTACTAGCACAGATACGCAGTATTTT.

This chain uses TRBV12-3 or TRBV12-4 with TRBJ1-2, with D unclear. The V and J ends lost 6 bases and 6 bases respectively, with 20 bases between them. There are 15 residues in the CDR3. The CDR3, as DNA: TGTGCCAGCAGCCCCAACCTCGGGTTTGGGCATGGCTACACCTTC. This sequence encodes CASSPNLGFGHGYTF.

This chain links TRBV4-2 with TRBJ2-7; 14 positions agree with TRBD2. This CDR3 contains 17 residues. The germline gives CDR1 LGHNA, CDR2 YNFKEQ. J was trimmed by 7 bases and V by 4 bases; bases with no gene match: 12. The CDR3 DNA sequence: TGTGCCAGCAGCCCTGATGGGACTAGCGGGGGATTCAATGAGCAGTACTTC. It codes for CASSPDGTSGGFNEQYF.

V is TRBV12-3 or TRBV12-4 and J is TRBJ2-7; tentatively, D is TRBD2 (5 bases). With 4 bases removed from V and 6 bases from J, the gap between germline ends came to 7 bases. The CDR3 has 11 amino acids. The CDR3 bases are TGTGCCAGCAGTTCTAGCCGCGAGCAGTACTTC. It specifies CASSSSREQYF.

V gene TRBV20-1 combines with J gene TRBJ1-5; TRBD1 agrees at 7 bases. Germline V gene data show CDR1 as DFQATT and CDR2 as SNEGSKA (reference sequence). The CDR3 consists of 12 residues. The V segment lost 8 bases and the J segment 4 bases; nucleotides outside the gene matches: 5. CDR3 region: CSTGQINQPQHF. The CDR3 nucleotides are TGCAGTACGGGACAGATTAATCAGCCCCAGCATTTT.

This chain links TRBV20-1 with TRBJ2-1; 12 nucleotides align to TRBD2. Germline lookup yields CDR1 DFQATT and CDR2 SNEGSKA (reference sequence). The CDR3 is made up of 14 amino acids. V shed 4 bases, J shed 8 bases, and the junction held 6 bases outside the gene matches. The CDR3: CSAKTSGSVDEQFF. Written as DNA, the CDR3 is TGCAGTGCTAAGACTAGCGGGAGCGTTGATGAGCAGTTCTTC.

This chain uses TRBV6-6 with TRBJ1-5; tentative D call: TRBD1 (5 bases). The CDR3 consists of 12 residues. Germline V gives CDR1 MNHNY, CDR2 SVGAGI (reference sequence). V was trimmed by 6 bases and J by 7 bases, leaving 10 bases between them. This CDR3 is CASRSGHQPQHF. Here the CDR3 DNA reads TGTGCCAGCAGATCAGGACACCAGCCCCAGCATTTT.

V and J are TRBV11-2 and TRBJ2-2, with 13 bases identical to TRBD2. The germline gives CDR1 SGHAT, CDR2 FQNNGV. The CDR3 covers 18 residues. Trimming cost V 8 bases and J 3 bases; bases outside gene matches: 12. The CDR3 spells CASDDPSGLAGHTGELFF. The CDR3 nucleotides read TGTGCCAGCGACGACCCCTCGGGACTAGCGGGACACACCGGGGAGCTGTTTTTT. Full variable domain (outside the CDR3, taken from reference TRBV11-2 and TRBJ2-2): EAGVAQSPRYKIIEKRQSVAFWCNPISGHATLYWYQQILGQGPKLLIQFQNNGVVDDSQLPKDRFSAERLKGVDSTLKIQPAKLEDSAVYLCASDDPSGLAGHTGELFFGEGSRLTVL.

Ten or more counts support this clonotype. The rearrangement uses TRBV20-1 and TRBJ1-2; D call uncertain. V was trimmed by 3 bases and J by 6 bases, leaving 14 bases between them. CDR1 is DFQATT, CDR2 SNEGSKA, per germline (reference sequence). This CDR3 region has 13 residues. The CDR3 coding sequence is TGCAGTGCTAGGGTCCAGAGGCTGGATGGCTACACCTTC. Protein sequence: CSARVQRLDGYTF.

This clonotype came up a few times. This sequence joins TRBV7-9 and TRBJ2-7; perhaps TRBD2 as D (6 bases). The CDR3 sequence is 14 residues long. Trimming removed 3 bases from V and 7 bases from J, with 16 bases in between. The germline V gene encodes CDR1 SEHNR and CDR2 FQNEAQ (reference sequence). CDR3 sequence: CASSFDSPGGEQYF. The CDR3 DNA follows: TGTGCCAGCAGCTTTGACAGCCCCGGAGGGGAGCAGTACTTC.

This clonotype has more than one count but fewer than ten. The chain employs TRBV7-2 and TRBJ2-5, with D unresolved. Germline CDR1 reads SGHTA; CDR2 reads FQGNSA. V lost 5 bases, J lost 2 bases, and 12 bases lay in between. There are 14 residues in the CDR3. The CDR3 loop is CASSPVRQQETQYF. CDR3 in DNA: TGTGCCAGCAGCCCCGTACGGCAGCAAGAGACCCAGTACTTC.

The V call is TRBV5-1, the J call TRBJ1-4; D is uncertain. CDR1 and CDR2 from the germline V gene are SGHRS and YFSETQ. Trimming stripped 4 bases from V and 0 bases from J, with 10 bases between. This CDR3 comprises 15 residues. CDR3 residues: CASSPSVATNEKLFF. CDR3 coding DNA: TGCGCCAGCAGCCCCTCAGTTGCAACTAATGAAAAACTGTTTTTT.

The chain employs TRBV20-1 and TRBJ1-4; 7 nucleotides align to TRBD1. The ends lost 4 bases at V and 5 bases at J; junction bases unmatched: 10. Per germline, CDR1 DFQATT and CDR2 SNEGSKA (reference sequence). This CDR3 has 15 amino acids. As DNA, the CDR3 is TGCAGTGCTACACGCGGCGGGACAGTAAATGAAAAACTGTTTTTT. Protein product: CSATRGGTVNEKLFF.

J is TRBJ2-2 and V is TRBV10-3, with a weak D call TRBD1 (5 bases). CDR3 size: 14 residues. With 10 bases removed from V and 0 bases from J, the gap between germline ends came to 12 bases. CDR1 and CDR2 from the germline V gene are ENHRY and SYGVKD. Written as DNA, the CDR3 is TGTGCCACCACGGACACAACGAACACCGGGGAGCTGTTTTTT. This encodes CATTDTTNTGELFF.

Many counts were recorded for this clonotype. This chain joins TRBV29-1 and TRBJ1-2; D remains unclear. V dropped 5 bases and J dropped 5 bases, with 12 bases sitting between them. The CDR3 is 12 amino acids. Germline V gene sequence: CDR1 SQVTM, CDR2 ANQGSEA. The CDR3 here is CSVSSGAYGYTF. CDR3 nucleotide sequence: TGCAGCGTTAGCAGCGGCGCTTATGGCTACACCTTC.